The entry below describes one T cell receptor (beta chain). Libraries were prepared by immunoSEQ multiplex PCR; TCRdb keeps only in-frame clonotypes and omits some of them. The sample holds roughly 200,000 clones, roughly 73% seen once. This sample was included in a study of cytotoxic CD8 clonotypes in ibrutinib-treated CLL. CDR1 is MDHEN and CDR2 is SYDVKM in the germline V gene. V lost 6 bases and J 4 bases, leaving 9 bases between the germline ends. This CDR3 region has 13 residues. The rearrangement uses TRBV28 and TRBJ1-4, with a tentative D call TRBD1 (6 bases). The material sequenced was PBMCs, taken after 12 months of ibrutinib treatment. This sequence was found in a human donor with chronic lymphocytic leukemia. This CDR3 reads CASSGQLNEKLFF. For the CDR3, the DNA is TGTGCCAGCAGCGGACAGCTTAATGAAAAACTGTTTTTT.